One sample yielded the 3 T cell receptor beta chains listed below, sequenced in a study of blood T cell repertoires in COVID-19. The data were produced by immunoSEQ multiplex PCR, yet TCRdb's version contains in-frame clones alone and is incomplete. Of roughly 59,000 clones in the sample, about 86% are singletons; the top ten hold roughly 6.3%. The sequenced sample consisted of peripheral blood. These receptors originate from a human donor in a cohort sampled during active COVID-19.

V gene TRBV11-2 combines with J gene TRBJ2-5, with 9 bases fitting TRBD2. Per germline, CDR1 SGHAT and CDR2 FQNNGV. After removal of 1 base from V and 5 bases from J, the junction contained 8 bases not matched to a gene. This CDR3 spans 16 amino acids. The DNA of the CDR3 is TGTGCCAGCAGCTTAGCCCGGGCTAGCGGGGTTGAGACCCAGTACTTC. It translates to CASSLARASGVETQYF.

The rearrangement joins TRBV5-6 to TRBJ2-5; 10 bases match TRBD2. Germline CDR1 and CDR2: SGHDT and YYEEEE. The CDR3 has 14 residues. V trimming: 0 bases; J trimming: 14 bases; junction bases outside the gene matches: 10. The CDR3: CASSLGGSGGFHYF. CDR3 in DNA: TGTGCCAGCAGCTTGGGAGGTAGCGGGGGGTTCCACTACTTC.

The genes are TRBV7-2 and TRBJ2-3; the match to TRBD2 covers 8 bases. The germline gives CDR1 SGHTA, CDR2 FQGNSA. With 0 bases clipped from V and 5 bases from J, the junction kept 10 bases outside the gene matches. The length of the CDR3 is 17 residues. The CDR3 DNA reads as TGTGCCAGCAGCTTAGCTACCCCGGGGGGGCCGGGAGATACGCAGTATTTT. Translated: CASSLATPGGPGDTQYF.